This T cell receptor (beta chain) was identified during a study of tissue T cells after allogeneic stem cell transplantation. Overall study findings and caveats: Across patients, clones rarely overlapped, yet motif clusters were shared tissue-specifically. In patients and mice, blood and spleen missed much of tissue repertoire.

The repertoire was sequenced with immunoSEQ multiplex PCR; TCRdb's copy has only in-frame clones and lacks some. The data contain more than 3,000 clones, about 50% of them seen just once; the ten biggest clones take up around 25%. Time point noted: mouse harvest day 14 after allogeneic transplant. Mouse grafts combined 10^7 T-cell-depleted bone marrow cells with 10^6 splenic CD5+ T cells. This clone was seen a handful of times. The antigen is unknown. Gene names denote mouse genes. The CDR3 end falls 1 residue outside the read, so it is completed with the germline J gene. Trimming shortened V by 2 bases and J by 1 base, and 5 bases separated the two germline ends. The CDR3 is made up of 12 amino acids. Germline assignment: CDR1 GFQATS and CDR2 STVNSAI.

The sequence derives from a female BALB/c mouse given C57BL/6 T cells with graft-versus-host disease after an allogeneic hematopoietic cell transplant. V is TRBV20 and J is TRBJ1-1; D unclear. Sequenced material: gut tissue. The CDR3 bases that were read are TGTGGTGCTAGGTGGGAAAACACAGAAGTCTTC. Its protein product is CGARWENTEVF. The whole CDR3 region reads CGARWENTEVFF. Variable domain in full (rest from reference TRBV20 and TRBJ1-1): GALVYQYPRRTICKSGTSMRMECQAVGFQATSVAWYRQSPQKTFELIALSTVNSAIKYEQNFTQEKFPISHPNLSFSSMTVLNAYLEDRGLYLCGARWENTEVFFGKGTRLTVV.